This T cell receptor (beta chain) comes out of a study of T cells in Graves' hyperthyroidism and ophthalmopathy. CDR3 size: 16 residues. The germline V gene has CDR1 MGHRA and CDR2 YSYEKL. Germline trimming cut 3 bases from V and 5 bases from J; bases unmatched to any gene: 6. This clonotype was counted ten times or more. RNA transcripts gave rise to amplified TCR beta CDR3 regions. With the HTBI primer set, the TCR CDR3 went through a first round of RT-PCR. TCRdb processed the multiplex PCR reads anew with MiXCR; each CDR3 protein has one entry. Seen here are hundreds of thousands of distinct CDR3 sequences, approximately 14% observed once, and the top ten hold just under 8%.

Sequencing was carried out using blood. The V call is TRBV4-1, the J call TRBJ1-5; 11 bases line up with TRBD1. This receptor was taken from a young woman with Graves' hyperthyroidism. The CDR3 sequence is CASSHSDRGQDQPQHF. Here the CDR3 DNA reads TGCGCCAGCAGCCATTCGGACAGGGGGCAGGATCAGCCCCAGCATTTT.